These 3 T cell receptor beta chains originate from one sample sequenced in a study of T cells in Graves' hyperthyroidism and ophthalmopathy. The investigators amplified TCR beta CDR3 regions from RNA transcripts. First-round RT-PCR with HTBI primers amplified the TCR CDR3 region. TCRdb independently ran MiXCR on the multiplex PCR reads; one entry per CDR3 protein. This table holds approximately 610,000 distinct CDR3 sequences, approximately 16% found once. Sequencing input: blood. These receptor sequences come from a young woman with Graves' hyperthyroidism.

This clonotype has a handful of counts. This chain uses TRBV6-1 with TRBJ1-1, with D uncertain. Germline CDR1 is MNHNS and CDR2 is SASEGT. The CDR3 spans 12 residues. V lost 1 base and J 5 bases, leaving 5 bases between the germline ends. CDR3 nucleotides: TGTGCCAGCAGTGAAGGGTGGACTGAAGCTTTCTTT. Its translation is CASSEGWTEAFF.

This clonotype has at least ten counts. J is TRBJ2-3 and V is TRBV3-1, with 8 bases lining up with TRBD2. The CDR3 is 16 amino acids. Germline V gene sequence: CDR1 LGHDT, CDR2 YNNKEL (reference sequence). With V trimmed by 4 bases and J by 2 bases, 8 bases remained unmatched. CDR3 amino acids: CASSPQSGGPTDTQYF. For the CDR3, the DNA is TGTGCCAGCAGCCCGCAGAGCGGGGGACCCACAGATACGCAGTATTTT.

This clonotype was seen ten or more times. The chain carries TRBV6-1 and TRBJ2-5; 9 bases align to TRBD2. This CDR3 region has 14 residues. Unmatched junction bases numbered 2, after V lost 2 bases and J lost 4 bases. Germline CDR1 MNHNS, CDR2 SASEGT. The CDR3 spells CASSEPLAGETQYF. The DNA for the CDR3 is TGTGCCAGCAGTGAACCACTAGCGGGAGAGACCCAGTACTTC.